The TCR beta chain described here comes from a study of shared clonotypes between healthy human individuals. CD45RO negativity and positive selection for CCR7 defined naive CD8 cells, a population that excluded terminally differentiated effector memory CD45RA+ cells. Free of recent acute infections or vaccinations, the donors were healthy HIV-negative adults. General study findings and limits: Clonotypes not shared had lower generation probabilities than those common to all four donors. There were few donors, and this limited the genetic and exposure-history diversity represented.

Worth noting for this clone: Its target is not known.

The germline V gene encodes CDR1 MNHNY and CDR2 SVGAGI (reference sequence). Trimming removed 2 bases from V and 5 bases from J, with 6 bases in between. This CDR3 region has 12 residues. Per the original methods: Junction-only sequences without quality scores came from ImmunoSEQ, so filtering differed. Method: immunoSEQ multiplex PCR; TCRdb's copy keeps in-frame clones and lacks some. V and J calls and clone size come straight from that table; D and trimming were deduced from the DNA. The table records millions of clones, roughly 94% of them present only once. The TCR originated in a man aged 18 to 35 in good health. This rearrangement joins TRBV6-6 to TRBJ2-5; D is uncertain. Sequencing was performed on naive CD8+ T cells sorted from blood. CDR3 in amino acids: CASSYPPETQYF. CDR3 in DNA: TGTGCCAGCAGTTACCCCCCGGAGACCCAGTACTTC.